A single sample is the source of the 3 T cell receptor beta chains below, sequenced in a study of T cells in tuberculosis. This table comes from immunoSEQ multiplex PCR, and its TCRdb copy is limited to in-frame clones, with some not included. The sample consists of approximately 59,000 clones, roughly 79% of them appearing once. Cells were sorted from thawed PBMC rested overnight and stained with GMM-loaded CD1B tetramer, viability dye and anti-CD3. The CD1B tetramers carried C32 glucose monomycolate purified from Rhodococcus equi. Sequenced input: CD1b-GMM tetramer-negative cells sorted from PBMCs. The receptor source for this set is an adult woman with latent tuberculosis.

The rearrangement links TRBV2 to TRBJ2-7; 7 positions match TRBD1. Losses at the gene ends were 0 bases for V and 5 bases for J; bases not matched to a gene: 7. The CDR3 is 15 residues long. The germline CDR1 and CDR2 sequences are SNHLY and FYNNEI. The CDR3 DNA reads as TGTGCCAGCAGTGAAGCTCCGAGGGGGCCCGACGAGCAGTACTTC. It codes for CASSEAPRGPDEQYF.

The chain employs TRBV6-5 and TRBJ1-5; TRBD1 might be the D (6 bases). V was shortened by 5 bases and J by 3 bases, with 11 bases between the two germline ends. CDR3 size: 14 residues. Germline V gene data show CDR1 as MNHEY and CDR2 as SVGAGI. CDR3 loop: CASSADRPNQPQHF. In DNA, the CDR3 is TGTGCCAGCAGTGCTGACAGGCCCAATCAGCCCCAGCATTTT.

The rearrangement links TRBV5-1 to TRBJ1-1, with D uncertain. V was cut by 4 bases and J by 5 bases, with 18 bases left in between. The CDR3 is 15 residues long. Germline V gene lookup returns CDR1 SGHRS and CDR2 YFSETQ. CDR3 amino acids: CASSPIVGERTEAFF. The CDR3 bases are TGCGCCAGCAGCCCGATTGTTGGGGAGAGGACTGAAGCTTTCTTT.